Reported below is one T cell receptor (beta chain). The antigen this receptor binds is unknown. It has no much larger one-base neighbor in the sample; base qualities were not kept. The data stem from a study of PD-1 blockade in classical Hodgkin lymphoma (dated by TCRdb to about 2020). With regard to the full study: Nivolumab dosing was 3 mg/kg intravenously every 2 weeks, continuing until either disease progression or unacceptable toxicity. The study used CyTOF and TCR beta sequencing to define a peripheral blood immune signature of response to PD-1 blockade in classical Hodgkin lymphoma. Overall study results and their limits: Lower diversity was seen in patients whose nivolumab began less than 1 year after ASCT, and these patients were left out of later analyses so that immune reconstitution would not confound the results. A significant rise by C4D1 was seen in CD4+ but not CD8+ TCR diversity (p=0.0027 vs p=0.16), with the rise being most apparent in complete responders (p=0.02). Baseline TCR diversity was reported to be lower in newly diagnosed patients than in healthy donors, and even lower in relapsed/refractory patients. Baseline diversity similar to that of newly diagnosed patients was observed in trial patients achieving complete response, whereas significantly lower diversity was observed in partial responders and progressors. The study was restricted to a single clinical trial cohort, and the causes of repertoire differences, possibly disease activity or prior therapy, were left undefined.

The time point label corresponds to: cycle 2 day 1 (C2D1) of nivolumab. Every trial patient had relapsed following autologous stem cell transplantation, and prior brentuximab vedotin exposure was what differed among cohorts A, B and C. The trial cohort was composed of some 57 patients with relapsed/refractory classical Hodgkin lymphoma, for whom complete response, partial response or progressive disease was recorded as best overall response. Trial patients were treated with single-agent nivolumab in the multi-cohort phase II CheckMate 205 trial. An independent review committee assessed best overall response by applying the 2007 International Working Group response criteria. Trial PBMCs were collected just before the start of nivolumab (C1D1) and during therapy at cycle 2 day 1 and cycle 4 day 1. Peripheral blood was collected in 8 mL Vacutainer Cell Preparation Tubes, from which PBMCs were isolated by centrifugation and then cryopreserved.

Genomic DNA was extracted with the Qiagen DNeasy kit from unsorted PBMCs and from negatively selected CD4+ and CD8+ fractions. Using primers that anneal to V and J segments, immunoSEQ multiplex PCR amplified the TCR beta CDR3 regions. A synthetic immune receptor repertoire was used to minimize amplification bias, and any residual bias was removed computationally once sequencing was done. Per the original workflow: Repertoire diversity was quantified as the Shannon entropy index using custom Python scripts. Unsorted, CD4+ and CD8+ repertoires were examined separately, except in combined analyses, for which CD4+ and CD8+ sequences were merged in silico. Clonal expansion was defined as a frequency increase of at least 2-fold after treatment compared with C1D1, and clones undetected at baseline were assigned a pseudocount of 0.5. Clones with 0 or 1 copy at C1D1 were classified as singleton clones, and clones with 2 or more copies were classified as non-singleton clones. Clones expanded in unsorted samples were annotated as CD4+, CD8+ or unknown by matching protein sequences in sorted samples from the same patient. Diversity changes from C1D1 to C4D1 were tested in paired samples using Wilcoxon tests. TCRdb limited this immuneACCESS table to in-frame rearrangements with V and J called. A share of clones is missing; checked studies link under half to unresolved V genes, and the rest is unexplained. The D gene and trimming were derived from the DNA, and the V and J assignments and clone size from that table. This sample has about 23,000 clones in its table, and around 81% of those were observed once. The top ten hold roughly 17% of the sample.

The sequencing used peripheral blood mononuclear cells (PBMCs), collected before the second cycle of nivolumab. The source is a human donor with classical Hodgkin lymphoma.

The DNA is TGCGCCAGCAGCTCCCAGGGACAGGGGGCCAAAAACATTCAGTACTTC. This translates into CASSSQGQGAKNIQYF. The chain is made from TRBV5-1 and TRBJ2-4; 10 middle bases align to TRBD1. The germline V gene supplies CDR1 SGHRS and CDR2 YFSETQ. Compared with germline, V lacks 3 bases and J lacks 1 base; bases without a gene match: 4. Including the terminal cysteine and phenylalanine, the CDR3 comprises 16 residues. The CDR3 DNA has 48 bases and is translated from base 1. With the portions outside the CDR3 filled from the reference TRBV5-1 and TRBJ2-4 genes, the complete variable region becomes KAGVTQTPRYLIKTRGQQVTLSCSPISGHRSVSWYQQTPGQGLQFLFEYFSETQRNKGNFPGRFSGRQFSNSRSEMNVSTLELGDSALYLCASSSQGQGAKNIQYFGAGTRLSVL.